The sample holds one count of the clone carrying this T cell receptor (beta chain). No antigen is known for it. Relative to the germline gene, one junction end is altered; a read error may explain this. The data derive from a study of CD8 T cells in Susac syndrome. Study at large: Treatment at blood withdrawal was none, corticosteroids, or intravenous immunoglobulin alone in Susac syndrome patients.

The patients with Susac syndrome satisfied recently defined diagnostic criteria for either definite or probable disease. It was with random hexamers that about 0.45 to 1 ug RNA was reverse transcribed. TCRdb ran MiXCR on the immunoSEQ multiplex PCR reads and lists one entry per CDR3 protein. Of tens of thousands of distinct CDR3 sequences in the sample, approximately 96% are singletons; the top ten hold about 0.39%. Germline values: CDR1 SNHLY, CDR2 FYNNEI. The CDR3 consists of 10 residues. Overall study findings and caveats: The number of Susac-specific public clones found was some 17 in total CD8+ repertoires and roughly 5 in CD8+ TEMRA repertoires.

The sequencing sample was made of CD8+ T cells from PBMCs. The receptor was isolated from a human donor with Susac syndrome. The J gene is TRBJ2-1, the V gene TRBV2, with a possible D match to TRBD1 (6 bases). The CDR3 loop is CASRGRGLIF. CDR3 sequence (DNA): TGTGCCAGCAGGGGCAGGGGATTGATCTTC. The full variable domain, with the rest looked up from reference TRBV2 and TRBJ2-1, is EPEVTQTPSHQVTQMGQEVILRCVPISNHLYFYWYRQILGQKVEFLVSFYNNEISEKSEIFDDQFSVERPDGSNFTLKIRSTKLEDSAMYFCASRGRGLIFGPGTRLTVL.